This paragraph covers one TCR beta chain sequence. The germline CDR1 and CDR2 sequences are SGHNT and YYREEE (reference sequence). This CDR3 contains 13 residues. With 4 bases removed from V and 2 bases from J, the gap between germline ends came to 9 bases. Generated by immunoSEQ multiplex PCR, the TCRdb table keeps only in-frame clones and is missing some. This sample has more than 200,000 clones, with roughly three quarters found just once. The data were obtained in a study of blood T cell repertoires in COVID-19. The TCR originated in a woman aged 35 to 49 with active or convalescent COVID-19. Sequences were obtained from peripheral blood. This chain links TRBV5-4 with TRBJ1-2; D may be TRBD1 (6 bases). CDR3 amino acids: CASSTTGNYGYTF. The CDR3 region has the DNA TGTGCCAGCAGCACCACAGGGAACTATGGCTACACCTTC.